This T cell receptor (beta chain) was sequenced in a study of blood T cell repertoires in COVID-19. Looking at the study overall: Researchers got acute and convalescent COVID-19 samples from the United States, Italy and Spain. T cells, B-cell-depleted T cells, or PBMCs provided the cDNA or gDNA that served as material.

Original data processing: Amplified reference gene primers provided the basis for estimating nucleated cell counts. Libraries were prepared by immunoSEQ multiplex PCR; TCRdb keeps only in-frame clonotypes and omits some of them. D and trimming come from the DNA, and the V and J calls and clone size come from that table. The table has 150,000 to 200,000 clones, around 77% seen once; the top ten hold 6% to 7.5%. The source is a man in his sixties or seventies with active or convalescent COVID-19. Sequencing was performed on peripheral blood.

The CDR3 protein is CASSVDSPTDTQYF. The CDR3 nucleotides are TGCGCCAGCAGCGTGGACAGCCCCACAGATACGCAGTATTTT. The rearrangement joins TRBV5-1 to TRBJ2-3; TRBD1 is a possible D gene (6 bases). Per the germline V gene, CDR1 is SGHRS and CDR2 is YFSETQ. The CDR3 is made up of 14 amino acids. Trimming left V 4 bases short and J 2 bases short, with 11 bases between.